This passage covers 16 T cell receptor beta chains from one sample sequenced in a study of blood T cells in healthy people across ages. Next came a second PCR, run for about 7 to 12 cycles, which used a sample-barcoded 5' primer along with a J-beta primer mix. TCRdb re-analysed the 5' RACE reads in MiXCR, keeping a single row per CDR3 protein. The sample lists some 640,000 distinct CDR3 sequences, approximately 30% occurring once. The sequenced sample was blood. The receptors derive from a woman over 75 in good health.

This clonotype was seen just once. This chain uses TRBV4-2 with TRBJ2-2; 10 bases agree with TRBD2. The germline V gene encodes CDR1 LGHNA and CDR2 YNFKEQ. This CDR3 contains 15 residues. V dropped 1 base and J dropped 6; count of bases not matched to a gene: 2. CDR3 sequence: CASSQAGTSAGELFF. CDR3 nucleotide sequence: TGTGCCAGCAGCCAAGCGGGGACTAGCGCCGGGGAGCTGTTTTTT.

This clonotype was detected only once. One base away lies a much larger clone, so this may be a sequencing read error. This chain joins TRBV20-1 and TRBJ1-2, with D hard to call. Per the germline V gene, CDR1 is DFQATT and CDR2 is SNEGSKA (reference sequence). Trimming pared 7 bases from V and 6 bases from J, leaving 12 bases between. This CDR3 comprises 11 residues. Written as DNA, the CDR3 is TGCAGTGTTCACGGTCGAGATGGCTACACCTTC. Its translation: CSVHGRDGYTF.

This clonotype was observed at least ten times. As DNA, the CDR3 is TGTGCCAGCAGCTACAGCAGGGGGAGTACCTACGAGCAGTACTTC. Amino acid sequence: CASSYSRGSTYEQYF. The chain recombines TRBV7-2 with TRBJ2-7, with TRBD1 matching over 7 bases. The trim removed 4 bases at V and 2 bases at J, leaving 8 bases unmatched. The CDR3 is made up of 15 amino acids. Looked up from germline, CDR1 is SGHTA and CDR2 is FQGNSA.

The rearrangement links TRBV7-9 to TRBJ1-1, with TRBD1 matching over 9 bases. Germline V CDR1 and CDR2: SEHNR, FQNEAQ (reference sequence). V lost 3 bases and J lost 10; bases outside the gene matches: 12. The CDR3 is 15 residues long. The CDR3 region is CASSFRGTGLSGAFF. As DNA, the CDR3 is TGTGCCAGCAGCTTCCGTGGGACAGGGTTATCGGGAGCTTTCTTT.

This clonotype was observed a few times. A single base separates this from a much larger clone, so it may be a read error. CDR3 sequence: CASSLARGLTYNELFF. CDR3 sequence (DNA): TGTGCCAGCAGTTTGGCCAGGGGGCTGACCTACAATGAGCTGTTCTTC. The chain combines TRBV28 with TRBJ2-1, with 8 bases fitting TRBD1. Germline CDR1 is MDHEN and CDR2 is SYDVKM. The CDR3 is made up of 16 amino acids.

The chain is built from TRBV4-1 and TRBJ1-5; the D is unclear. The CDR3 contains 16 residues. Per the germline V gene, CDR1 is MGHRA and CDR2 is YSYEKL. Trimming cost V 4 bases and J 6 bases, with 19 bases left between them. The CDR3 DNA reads TGCGCCAGCAGCCCAGTTGTCCTCATGGTTGGTCAGCCCCAGCATTTT. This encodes CASSPVVLMVGQPQHF.

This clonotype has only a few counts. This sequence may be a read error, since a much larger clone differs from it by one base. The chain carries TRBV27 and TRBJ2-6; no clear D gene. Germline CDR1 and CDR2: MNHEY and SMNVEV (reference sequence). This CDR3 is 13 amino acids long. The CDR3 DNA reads TGTGCCAGCAGGTTATACGGGGCCAACGTCCTGACTTTC. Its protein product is CASRLYGANVLTF.

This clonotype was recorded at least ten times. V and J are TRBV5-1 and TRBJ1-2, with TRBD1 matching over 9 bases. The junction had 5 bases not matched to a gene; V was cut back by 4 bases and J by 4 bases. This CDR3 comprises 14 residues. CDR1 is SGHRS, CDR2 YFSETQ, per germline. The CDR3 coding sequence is TGCGCCAGCAGCCCGACAGGGGGGATCTATGGCTACACCTTC. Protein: CASSPTGGIYGYTF.

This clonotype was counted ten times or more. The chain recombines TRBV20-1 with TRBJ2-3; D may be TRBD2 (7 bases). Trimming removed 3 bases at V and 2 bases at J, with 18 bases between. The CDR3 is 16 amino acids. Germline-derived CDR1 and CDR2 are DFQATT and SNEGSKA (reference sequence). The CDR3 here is CSARGAARGTTDTQYF. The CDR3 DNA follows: TGCAGTGCTAGGGGGGCGGCGCGGGGGACCACAGATACGCAGTATTTT.

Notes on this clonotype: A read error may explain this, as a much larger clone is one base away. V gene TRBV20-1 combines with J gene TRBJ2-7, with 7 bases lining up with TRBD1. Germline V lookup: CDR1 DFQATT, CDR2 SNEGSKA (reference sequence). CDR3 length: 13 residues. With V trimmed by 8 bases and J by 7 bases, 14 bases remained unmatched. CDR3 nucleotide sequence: TGCAGTTGCAGTGGGGGACAGAAGAAAGAGCAGTACTTC. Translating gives CSCSGGQKKEQYF.

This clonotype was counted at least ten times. The CDR3 spells CSALGMGLVTDTQYF. In DNA form, the CDR3 reads TGCAGTGCCCTAGGTATGGGACTAGTGACAGATACGCAGTATTTT. V usage is TRBV20-1 and J usage is TRBJ2-3; 8 nucleotides align to TRBD2. CDR1 is DFQATT and CDR2 is SNEGSKA in the germline V gene (reference sequence). The V segment lost 6 bases and the J segment 3 bases; nucleotides outside the gene matches: 11. There are 15 residues in the CDR3.

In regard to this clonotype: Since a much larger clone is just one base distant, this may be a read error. The CDR3, as DNA: TGTACCAGCAGCCTCTCAGGGAAAGGCTATGGCTACACCTTC. This gives the protein CTSSLSGKGYGYTF. This chain joins TRBV7-9 and TRBJ1-2; TRBD1 might be the D (5 bases). The germline V gene encodes CDR1 SEHNR and CDR2 FQNEAQ (reference sequence). The CDR3 loop spans 14 amino acids.

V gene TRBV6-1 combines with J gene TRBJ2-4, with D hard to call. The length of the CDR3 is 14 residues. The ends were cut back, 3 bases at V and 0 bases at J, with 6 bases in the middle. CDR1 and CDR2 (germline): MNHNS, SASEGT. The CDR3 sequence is CASSEKLAKNIQYF. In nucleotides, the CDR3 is TGTGCCAGCAGTGAGAAGCTAGCCAAAAACATTCAGTACTTC.

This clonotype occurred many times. CDR3 bases: TGCAGTGCTATAGGATTGCAGGGCTTTGGGTGGGGGGAGCAGTACTTC. Its translation is CSAIGLQGFGWGEQYF. V and J are TRBV20-1 and TRBJ2-7, with D tentatively TRBD1 or TRBD2 (5 bases each). With 4 bases removed from V and 7 bases from J, the gap between germline ends came to 26 bases. From germline, CDR1 is DFQATT and CDR2 SNEGSKA (reference sequence). The CDR3 spans 16 residues.

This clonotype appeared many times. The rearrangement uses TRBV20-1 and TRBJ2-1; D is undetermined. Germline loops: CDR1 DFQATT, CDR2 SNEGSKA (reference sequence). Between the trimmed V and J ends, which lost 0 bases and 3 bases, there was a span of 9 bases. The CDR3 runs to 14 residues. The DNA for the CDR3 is TGCAGTGCTAGAGAGCCCTTCCACTACAATGAGCAGTTCTTC. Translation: CSAREPFHYNEQFF.

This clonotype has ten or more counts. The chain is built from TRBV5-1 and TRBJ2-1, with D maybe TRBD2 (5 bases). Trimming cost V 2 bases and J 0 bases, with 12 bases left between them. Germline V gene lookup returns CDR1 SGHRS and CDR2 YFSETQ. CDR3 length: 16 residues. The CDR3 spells CASSFGLPSSYNEQFF. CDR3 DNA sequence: TGCGCCAGCAGCTTTGGACTCCCCAGCTCCTACAATGAGCAGTTCTTC.